This T cell receptor (beta chain) was found in a study of liver allograft versus peripheral blood T cells. Study-level background: Peripheral blood of the recipients supplied T cell receptor repertoires that were compared with those in transplanted livers.

TCRdb itself ran the reads through MiXCR, one entry per CDR3 protein. The table includes about 14,000 distinct CDR3 sequences, 20% detected once. V lost 5 bases and J 4 bases, leaving 18 bases between the germline ends. Germline V gene data show CDR1 as SGHTS and CDR2 as YDEGEE. This CDR3 is built from 15 residues. The clonotype comes from a human patient who had a liver transplant. A subset of T cells may come from the graft donor. The V and J genes are TRBV5-8 and TRBJ1-1; D not certain. The CDR3 sequence: CASRKSGLETTEAFF. CDR3 coding DNA: TGTGCCAGCAGGAAGTCGGGCCTCGAGACCACTGAAGCTTTCTTT.